Shown below are 29 T cell receptor beta chains from a single sample sequenced in a study of blood T cell repertoires in COVID-19 (TCRdb year 2020). Library prep was done by the immunoSEQ multiplex PCR assay. The immuneACCESS repertoire file appears here via TCRdb, limited to in-frame rearrangements. These files lack a portion of the clones; in checked studies, under half of the deficit traces to unresolved V genes, and the cause of the others is not known. This sample has approximately 130,000 clones in its table, and 85% to 90% of those were observed once. Roughly 8% of the sample belongs to the ten largest clones. The sequencing input was peripheral blood. The receptors stem from a man aged 45-65 years with acute or convalescent COVID-19.

The V and J genes are TRBV19 and TRBJ2-6; possibly TRBD2 for D (7 bases). Trimming shortened V by 6 bases and J by 12 bases, and 15 bases separated the two germline ends. The CDR3 has 13 residues. Germline V lookup: CDR1 LNHDA, CDR2 SQIVND (reference sequence). CDR3 sequence reads: CASSQKGGGVLTF. The CDR3 DNA sequence: TGTGCCAGTAGCCAAAAGGGAGGGGGCGTCCTGACTTTC.

The chain combines TRBV7-2 with TRBJ1-1; perhaps TRBD1 as D (6 bases). The CDR3 loop spans 15 amino acids. Germline CDR1 and CDR2: SGHTA and FQGNSA. Trimming cost V 5 bases and J 4 bases, with 17 bases left between them. CDR3 loop: CASSLFWGGRTEAFF. Here the CDR3 DNA reads TGTGCCAGCAGCCTGTTTTGGGGGGGCCGCACTGAAGCTTTCTTT.

The chain links TRBV7-8 to TRBJ2-1, with TRBD2 identical over 9 bases. Germline V gene sequence: CDR1 SGHVS, CDR2 FQNEAQ. The CDR3 covers 15 residues. The J segment lost 9 bases and the V segment lost 2 bases, leaving 8 bases of the junction unmatched. The CDR3 bases are TGTGCCAGCAGCTTATTGGGCGGGAGGGCCTCTGAGCAGTTCTTC. It specifies CASSLLGGRASEQFF.

The chain couples TRBV3-1 (or the pseudogene TRBV3-2) to TRBJ1-1; TRBD1 aligns across 8 bases. Losses at the gene ends were 4 bases for V and 7 bases for J; bases not matched to a gene: 2. CDR3 length: 12 amino acids. Germline lookup yields CDR1 LGHDT and CDR2 YNNKEL (reference sequence). The CDR3 sequence is CASSLQGVEAFF. CDR3 DNA sequence: TGTGCCAGCAGCCTACAGGGGGTTGAAGCTTTCTTT.

The V and J genes are TRBV28 and TRBJ1-3, with 10 bases identical to TRBD1. Per the germline V gene, CDR1 is MDHEN and CDR2 is SYDVKM. The CDR3 runs to 16 residues. After removal of 8 bases from V and 3 bases from J, the junction contained 10 bases not matched to a gene. The CDR3 DNA reads as TGTGCCAGCCCTGACCCGGGACAGGGGTGTGGAAACACCATATATTTT. It encodes CASPDPGQGCGNTIYF.

This chain connects TRBV24-1 to TRBJ2-7; 10 bases match TRBD2. With 9 bases clipped from V and 5 bases from J, the junction kept 9 bases outside the gene matches. Germline CDR1 is KGHDR and CDR2 is SFDVKD. The CDR3 runs to 14 residues. In nucleotides, the CDR3 is TGTGCCACCGGTGGGGCTAGCGGGAGAGACGAGCAGTACTTC. This codes for CATGGASGRDEQYF.

The rearrangement links TRBV7-2 to TRBJ2-5; 8 nucleotides line up with TRBD1. CDR3 length: 16 amino acids. CDR1 and CDR2 from the germline V gene are SGHTA and FQGNSA. Trimming removed 7 bases from V and 5 bases from J; junction bases left unmatched: 15. The CDR3: CASTNRRAGGRETQYF. CDR3 nucleotides: TGTGCCAGCACCAACCGGAGGGCAGGGGGCCGGGAGACCCAGTACTTC.

The chain has TRBV7-2 and TRBJ1-5; D is perhaps TRBD1 (6 bases). Germline values: CDR1 SGHTA, CDR2 FQGNSA. V lost 2 bases and J 0 bases, leaving 14 bases between the germline ends. This CDR3 is 17 amino acids long. The CDR3 reads CASSLWGGLNSNQPQHF. The CDR3 DNA reads TGTGCCAGCAGCTTATGGGGGGGCCTTAATAGCAATCAGCCCCAGCATTTT.

V usage is TRBV9 and J usage is TRBJ2-3; TRBD2 matches at 10 bases. The germline V gene encodes CDR1 SGDLS and CDR2 YYNGEE. CDR3 size: 18 residues. V trimming: 3 bases; J trimming: 1 base; junction bases outside the gene matches: 11. The CDR3 here is CASSARRGLAVRTDTQYF. CDR3 in DNA: TGTGCCAGCAGCGCCCGGCGAGGACTAGCGGTCCGCACAGATACGCAGTATTTT.

This chain links TRBV11-3 with TRBJ1-3, with D unclear. Germline assignment: CDR1 SGHNT and CDR2 YENEEA. Trimming cost V 3 bases and J 0 bases, with 15 bases left between them. The CDR3 is 17 amino acids. The CDR3 DNA reads as TGTGCCAGCAGCTTCGTCAGGAGGTTGAGCTCTGGAAACACCATATATTTT. This sequence encodes CASSFVRRLSSGNTIYF. The full variable domain, with the rest looked up from reference TRBV11-3 and TRBJ1-3, is EAGVVQSPRYKIIEKKQPVAFWCNPISGHNTLYWYLQNLGQGPELLIRYENEEAVDDSQLPKDRFSAERLKGVDSTLKIQPAELGDSAVYLCASSFVRRLSSGNTIYFGEGSWLTVV.

The V call is TRBV20-1, the J call TRBJ2-7; D is perhaps TRBD1 (5 bases). Germline lookup yields CDR1 DFQATT and CDR2 SNEGSKA (reference sequence). This CDR3 is built from 11 residues. Trimming removed 6 bases at V and 3 bases at J, with 9 bases between. The CDR3 nucleotides are TGCAGTGCCCTACAGGTCTACGAGCAGTACTTC. This encodes CSALQVYEQYF.

The chain is built from TRBV4-1 and TRBJ2-2; D remains unclear. Trimming took 4 bases from V and 3 from J, leaving 3 bases between them. This CDR3 has 12 residues. The germline V gene encodes CDR1 MGHRA and CDR2 YSYEKL. The CDR3 DNA is TGCGCCAGCAGCCCATACACCGGGGAGCTGTTTTTT. Its translation is CASSPYTGELFF.

The rearrangement uses TRBV2 and TRBJ1-4; 7 bases are shared with TRBD1. Trimming took 6 bases from V and 0 from J; bases not matched to a gene: 7. The germline V gene encodes CDR1 SNHLY and CDR2 FYNNEI. The CDR3 length is 16 residues. CDR3 bases: TGTGCCAGCAGACGGGACAGTCCTTCAACTAATGAAAAACTGTTTTTT. Encoded protein: CASRRDSPSTNEKLFF.

The V call is TRBV4-1, the J call TRBJ1-6; D is unresolved. CDR1 MGHRA and CDR2 YSYEKL come from the germline V gene. V shed 0 bases and J shed 10 bases, with 7 bases lying between them. The CDR3 totals 13 residues. The CDR3 is CASSQEEGSPLHF. The CDR3, as DNA: TGCGCCAGCAGCCAAGAAGAGGGCTCACCCCTCCACTTT.

The chain combines TRBV5-1 with TRBJ1-5; 7 bases fit TRBD1. CDR1 and CDR2 (germline): SGHRS, YFSETQ. V dropped 0 bases and J dropped 4; count of bases not matched to a gene: 4. The CDR3 is made up of 15 amino acids. The DNA for the CDR3 is TGCGCCAGCAGCTTGGCCGGGACAGATAATCAGCCCCAGCATTTT. Its translation: CASSLAGTDNQPQHF.

This chain links TRBV24-1 with TRBJ2-2; 10 bases line up with TRBD2. V shed 10 bases and J 2 bases; nucleotides not matched to a gene: 6. Germline V CDR1 and CDR2: KGHDR, SFDVKD. The CDR3 loop spans 15 amino acids. CDR3 in amino acids: CATATSGINTGELFF. The CDR3 DNA is TGTGCCACGGCCACTAGCGGGATAAACACCGGGGAGCTGTTTTTT.

This clone was seen many times. The gene calls are TRBV4-1 and TRBJ1-2, with D unresolved. The CDR3 sequence is 15 residues long. CDR1 and CDR2 from the germline V gene are MGHRA and YSYEKL. The V and J ends lost 7 bases and 7 bases respectively, with 22 bases between them. CDR3 DNA sequence: TGCGCCAGCACCCCAAGCGGAACCGCCGGGTTTGGCTACACCTTC. This codes for CASTPSGTAGFGYTF.

The V call is TRBV2, the J call TRBJ2-1; tentatively, D is TRBD2 (5 bases). Per the germline V gene, CDR1 is SNHLY and CDR2 is FYNNEI. Trimming cost V 0 bases and J 5 bases, with 11 bases left between them. The CDR3 is 15 residues long. The CDR3 DNA sequence: TGTGCCAGCAGTGAAGCTTCCAGCGGCAACAATGAGCAGTTCTTC. This encodes CASSEASSGNNEQFF.

V usage is TRBV12-5 and J usage is TRBJ1-1, with 7 bases aligning to TRBD1. Trimming cost V 1 base and J 5 bases; bases outside gene matches: 4. CDR1 is LGHNT, CDR2 FRNRAP, per germline. The CDR3 totals 14 residues. In DNA form, the CDR3 reads TGTGCTAGTGGTTTGGGACAGGGCGGGACTGAAGCTTTCTTT. Translation gives CASGLGQGGTEAFF.

V is TRBV27 and J is TRBJ1-2, with 7 bases aligning to TRBD1. The CDR3 has 13 residues. The J segment lost 3 bases and the V segment lost 3 bases, leaving 1 base of the junction unmatched. Germline V gives CDR1 MNHEY, CDR2 SMNVEV (reference sequence). CDR3 loop: CASSFGTDYGYTF. CDR3 coding DNA: TGTGCCAGCAGTTTCGGGACAGACTATGGCTACACCTTC.

J is TRBJ2-3 and V is TRBV9; 7 bases are shared with TRBD2. V lost 4 bases, J lost 0 bases, and 5 bases stayed unmatched. This CDR3 spans 15 amino acids. Looked up from germline, CDR1 is SGDLS and CDR2 is YYNGEE. This CDR3 reads CASSYRSGSTDTQYF. CDR3 DNA sequence: TGTGCCAGCAGCTACCGTAGCGGGAGCACAGATACGCAGTATTTT.

The chain employs TRBV7-9 and TRBJ1-2, with TRBD1 as a possible D gene (6 bases). The CDR3 is 12 residues long. Trimming removed 5 bases at V and 5 bases at J, with 9 bases between. Germline CDR1 is SEHNR and CDR2 is FQNEAQ (reference sequence). The CDR3 protein is CASSLRGYGYTF. Written as DNA, the CDR3 is TGTGCCAGCAGCCTCAGGGGATATGGCTACACCTTC.

The V and J genes are TRBV19 and TRBJ1-6, with TRBD1 as a possible D gene (6 bases). Germline V lookup: CDR1 LNHDA, CDR2 SQIVND (reference sequence). The V gene lost 2 bases and the J gene lost 9 bases, with 11 bases spanning the gap. This CDR3 has 14 residues. The CDR3 loop reads CASSIRGISSPLHF. The CDR3, as DNA: TGTGCCAGTAGTATAAGGGGGATCAGTTCACCCCTCCACTTT.

The rearrangement uses TRBV25-1 and TRBJ2-3; 16 positions match TRBD2. Germline CDR1 MGHDK, CDR2 SYGVNS. The CDR3 spans 18 residues. Trimming took 4 bases from V and 3 from J; bases not matched to a gene: 7. CDR3 protein: CASSGGLAGGPSTDTQYF. CDR3 coding DNA: TGTGCCAGCAGTGGGGGACTAGCGGGAGGGCCTTCGACAGATACGCAGTATTTT.

The DNA of the CDR3 is TGTGCCAGCACCTTGCATGGGCAGGGTTTCAATCAGCCCCAGCATTTT. The encoded protein is CASTLHGQGFNQPQHF. The chain joins TRBV28 to TRBJ1-5; D is perhaps TRBD1 (5 bases). Trimming took off 7 bases at V and 3 bases at J, with 19 bases between the two ends. The CDR3 extends over 16 amino acids. Germline lookup yields CDR1 MDHEN and CDR2 SYDVKM.

This chain connects TRBV5-1 to TRBJ2-7; 10 nucleotides align to TRBD2. After removal of 4 bases from V and 5 bases from J, the junction contained 6 bases not matched to a gene. Germline loops: CDR1 SGHRS, CDR2 YFSETQ. The CDR3 loop spans 14 amino acids. The CDR3 bases are TGCGCCAGCAGCCCCCTAGCGGGAGTAAACGAGCAGTACTTC. Protein product: CASSPLAGVNEQYF.

This rearrangement joins TRBV7-7 to TRBJ2-5; TRBD1 aligns across 7 bases. Germline V gene data show CDR1 as SSHAT and CDR2 as FNYEAQ (reference sequence). This CDR3 is built from 15 residues. The V segment lost 5 bases and the J segment 4 bases; nucleotides outside the gene matches: 10. This chain's CDR3 is CASSAKTGLGETQYF. As DNA, the CDR3 is TGTGCCAGCAGCGCAAAGACAGGGTTGGGAGAGACCCAGTACTTC.

The gene calls are TRBV11-2 and TRBJ2-5; D is possibly TRBD1 (6 bases). V was shortened by 1 base and J by 5 bases, with 11 bases between the two germline ends. The CDR3 extends over 14 amino acids. Germline V gene data show CDR1 as SGHAT and CDR2 as FQNNGV. The CDR3 region has the DNA TGTGCCAGCAGCTTAGTGGGCAGGGGTGAGACCCAGTACTTC. Its translation: CASSLVGRGETQYF. The variable domain in full, with the rest retrieved from reference TRBV11-2 and TRBJ2-5, is EAGVAQSPRYKIIEKRQSVAFWCNPISGHATLYWYQQILGQGPKLLIQFQNNGVVDDSQLPKDRFSAERLKGVDSTLKIQPAKLEDSAVYLCASSLVGRGETQYFGPGTRLLVL.

This chain connects TRBV5-6 to TRBJ1-6; no clear D gene. The CDR3 has 16 residues. CDR1 and CDR2 from the germline V gene are SGHDT and YYEEEE. With 3 bases removed from V and 7 bases from J, the gap between germline ends came to 17 bases. The CDR3 protein is CASSSLIEVGNSPLHF. DNA of the CDR3: TGTGCCAGCAGCTCTCTGATTGAGGTCGGGAATTCACCCCTCCACTTT.